These 17 T cell receptor beta chains were all obtained from the same sample, sequenced in a study of blood T cell repertoires in COVID-19. Only in-frame clones appear in the TCRdb table, and some are missing; sequencing was by immunoSEQ multiplex PCR. The profile shows 100,000 to 140,000 clones, 89% of them singletons. The material sequenced was peripheral blood. The receptors come from a middle-aged man with active or convalescent COVID-19.

The chain links TRBV5-1 to TRBJ2-5; 7 bases match TRBD2. The trim removed 4 bases at V and 4 bases at J, leaving 10 bases unmatched. CDR3 length equals 15 residues. CDR1 and CDR2 (germline): SGHRS, YFSETQ. The CDR3, as DNA: TGCGCCAGCAGCATAAATACAGGCGGGGGAGAGACCCAGTACTTC. It encodes CASSINTGGGETQYF.

The chain couples TRBV7-9 to TRBJ2-7; 10 nucleotides match TRBD1. V was pared by 4 bases and J by 3 bases, with 9 bases of the junction left unmatched. Looked up from germline, CDR1 is SEHNR and CDR2 is FQNEAQ (reference sequence). The CDR3 length is 16 residues. The CDR3 loop reads CASSSQPGQGGYEQYF. For the CDR3, the DNA is TGTGCCAGCAGCTCCCAACCAGGACAGGGGGGCTACGAGCAGTACTTC.

This chain joins TRBV18 and TRBJ2-1; D possibly corresponds to TRBD1 (6 bases). The CDR3 has 15 residues. V gave up 3 bases and J gave up 11 bases, with 20 bases separating them. Germline V gene lookup returns CDR1 KGHSH and CDR2 LQKENI. CDR3 DNA sequence: TGTGCCAGCTCACCGCTGGGCCCCCCCCAGGGGAAGCAGTTCTTC. This sequence encodes CASSPLGPPQGKQFF.

For this clone: The junction shows a germline mismatch at one end, possibly a read error. The chain uses TRBV7-9 and TRBJ2-7; TRBD1 might be the D (5 bases). Per the germline V gene, CDR1 is SEHNR and CDR2 is FQNEAQ (reference sequence). This CDR3 has 10 residues. CDR3 sequence reads: CASSSTTVHF. DNA of the CDR3: TGTGCCAGCAGCTCCACGACAGTCCACTTC. Looking up the rest from reference TRBV7-9 and TRBJ2-7 gives the full variable domain: DTGVSQNPRHKITKRGQNVTFRCDPISEHNRLYWYRQTLGQGPEFLTYFQNEAQLEKSRLLSDRFSAERPKGSFSTLEIQRTEQGDSAMYLCASSSTTVHFGPGTRLTVT.

The chain uses TRBV7-9 and TRBJ2-2, with 7 bases aligning to TRBD1. This CDR3 is 13 amino acids long. Germline CDR1 SEHNR, CDR2 FQNEAQ (reference sequence). V lost 7 bases to trimming and J lost 8 bases; unmatched junction nucleotides: 7. The CDR3 loop reads CASTGTVLGELFF. CDR3 coding DNA: TGTGCCAGCACCGGGACAGTTCTAGGGGAGCTGTTTTTT.

The rearrangement uses TRBV29-1 and TRBJ1-1; TRBD1 is a possible D gene (6 bases). This CDR3 has 12 amino acids. In germline, CDR1 is SQVTM, CDR2 ANQGSEA. The ends were cut back, 7 bases at V and 0 bases at J, with 9 bases in the middle. The CDR3 loop is CSAGQLNTEAFF. CDR3 nucleotides: TGCAGCGCCGGACAGTTGAACACTGAAGCTTTCTTT.

V gene TRBV4-1 combines with J gene TRBJ2-2; 15 bases map to TRBD2. CDR1 is MGHRA, CDR2 YSYEKL, per germline. CDR3 length equals 20 residues. With 3 bases clipped from V and 4 bases from J, the junction kept 12 bases outside the gene matches. The CDR3 spells CASSQNPGLAGGPVTGELFF. CDR3 in DNA: TGCGCCAGCAGCCAGAATCCCGGACTAGCGGGAGGGCCGGTCACCGGGGAGCTGTTTTTT.

V gene TRBV12-3 or TRBV12-4 combines with J gene TRBJ1-1; a weak D match, TRBD1 (5 bases). V shed 3 bases and J shed 1 base, with 6 bases lying between them. This CDR3 contains 13 residues. CDR3 nucleotide sequence: TGTGCCAGCAGTTTGGGGCAGAACACTGAAGCTTTCTTT. It is translated as CASSLGQNTEAFF.

This clone ranks as medium-sized (0.01 to 0.1%). This rearrangement joins TRBV14 to TRBJ2-3; D gene unclear. Trimming removed 0 bases at V and 4 bases at J, with 5 bases between. The CDR3 is 13 residues long. Germline V gene data show CDR1 as SGHDN and CDR2 as FVKESK. Here the CDR3 reads CASSQELSDTQYF. The CDR3 bases are TGTGCCAGCAGCCAAGAGCTATCAGATACGCAGTATTTT. The full variable domain, with the rest looked up from reference TRBV14 and TRBJ2-3, is EAGVTQFPSHSVIEKGQTVTLRCDPISGHDNLYWYRRVMGKEIKFLLHFVKESKQDESGMPNNRFLAERTGGTYSTLKVQPAELEDSGVYFCASSQELSDTQYFGPGTRLTVL.

This sequence joins TRBV6-2 or TRBV6-3 and TRBJ2-2; TRBD2 matches at 7 bases. Germline V gene sequence: CDR1 MNHEY, CDR2 SVGEGT. The CDR3 contains 14 residues. The J segment lost 5 bases and the V segment lost 4 bases, leaving 4 bases of the junction unmatched. CDR3 sequence reads: CASSLLGGTGELFF. Written as DNA, the CDR3 is TGTGCCAGCAGTTTATTGGGGGGGACCGGGGAGCTGTTTTTT.

CDR3 in amino acids: CASSQGSEAFF. As DNA, the CDR3 is TGTGCCAGTTCACAGGGCTCTGAAGCTTTCTTT. The chain links TRBV3-1 (or the pseudogene TRBV3-2) to TRBJ1-1, with D tentatively TRBD1 (6 bases). CDR1 is LGHDT and CDR2 is YNNKEL in the germline V gene (reference sequence). V lost 9 bases and J 6 bases, leaving 11 bases between the germline ends. The CDR3 is 11 residues long.

This clone occurred a few times. The chain recombines TRBV28 with TRBJ2-7; TRBD2 aligns across 12 bases. The CDR3 has 15 residues. In germline, CDR1 is MDHEN, CDR2 SYDVKM. Trimming at V came to 8 bases and at J to 6 bases, leaving 11 bases not matched to a gene. As DNA, the CDR3 is TGTGCCAGCGGGGCGAGGACTAGCGGGATTCTCGAGCAGTACTTC. Its protein is CASGARTSGILEQYF.

V gene TRBV29-1 combines with J gene TRBJ1-2; D remains ambiguous. V shed 3 bases and J shed 7 bases, with 9 bases lying between them. The length of the CDR3 is 11 residues. Per the germline V gene, CDR1 is SQVTM and CDR2 is ANQGSEA. CDR3 loop: CSVEAGGGYTF. The CDR3, as DNA: TGCAGCGTTGAGGCGGGAGGTGGCTACACCTTC.

The gene calls are TRBV27 and TRBJ1-2, with 10 bases lining up with TRBD1. CDR3 length: 15 residues. The V gene end was trimmed by 7 bases and the J gene end by 8 bases; junction bases not matched to a gene: 13. In germline, CDR1 is MNHEY, CDR2 SMNVEV (reference sequence). Here the CDR3 reads CASKGRDRGLWGYTF. Written as DNA, the CDR3 is TGTGCCAGCAAGGGTCGAGACAGGGGGCTTTGGGGCTACACCTTC.

This clone was counted a single time. V and J are TRBV7-2 and TRBJ2-3; possibly TRBD2 for D (6 bases). Germline CDR1 is SGHTA and CDR2 is FQGNSA. The CDR3 contains 15 residues. V was pared by 2 bases and J by 2 bases, with 11 bases between. CDR3 sequence: CASSLFGGVTDTQYF. In DNA, the CDR3 is TGTGCCAGCAGCTTATTCGGCGGGGTCACAGATACGCAGTATTTT.

V usage is TRBV28 and J usage is TRBJ1-5; possible D gene TRBD1, 6 bases. The germline V gene has CDR1 MDHEN and CDR2 SYDVKM. Trimming stripped 5 bases from V and 6 bases from J, with 20 bases between. The CDR3 loop spans 16 amino acids. DNA for the CDR3: TGTGCCAGCAGTCCAGAAGGCAGGGGTTTTGGTCAGCCCCAGCATTTT. Its translation is CASSPEGRGFGQPQHF. Looking up the rest from reference TRBV28 and TRBJ1-5 gives the full variable domain: DVKVTQSSRYLVKRTGEKVFLECVQDMDHENMFWYRQDPGLGLRLIYFSYDVKMKEKGDIPEGYSVSREKKERFSLILESASTNQTSMYLCASSPEGRGFGQPQHFGDGTRLSIL.

This clone was observed once. The chain is built from TRBV28 and TRBJ1-4; TRBD1 aligns across 9 bases. The germline V gene encodes CDR1 MDHEN and CDR2 SYDVKM. The trim removed 6 bases at V and 7 bases at J, leaving 9 bases unmatched. There are 15 residues in the CDR3. The CDR3 DNA follows: TGTGCCAGCAGCAAACTCACAGGGGGCGGTGAAAAACTGTTTTTT. Protein sequence: CASSKLTGGGEKLFF.